Presented here are 27 T cell receptor beta chains from one specimen sequenced in a study of T cells in Graves' hyperthyroidism and ophthalmopathy (dated by TCRdb to about 2019). Libraries were built with multiplex PCR. The sequencer listed for this sample is Illumina HiSeq 2000. The TCR beta CDR3 regions were amplified from RNA transcripts. A first-round RT-PCR of the TCR CDR3 used the HTBI primer set with the Qiagen OneStep RT-PCR kit. TCRdb applied fastp at Q25 and MiXCR to the public reads, then kept only in-frame beta chains. Each entry merges the rows of one CDR3 protein and shows their most common DNA and genes. Within this sample are about 570,000 distinct CDR3 sequences, with 40% to 55% of them counted one time only. The top ten clonotypes cover around 20% of the sample. Sequencing used peripheral blood or thyroid tissue (not recorded which). The origin of the receptors is an adult woman with Graves' disease, either hyperthyroidism or ophthalmopathy (not recorded which).

This clonotype was seen ten or more times. This chain connects TRBV20-1 to TRBJ1-6, with D perhaps matching TRBD1 (6 bases). This CDR3 is built from 13 residues. Germline CDR1 and CDR2: DFQATT and SNEGSKA (reference sequence). V shed 4 bases and J shed 7 bases, with 11 bases lying between them. The DNA for the CDR3 is TGCAGTGCTACCCAGGGGCTAAATTCACCCCTCCACTTT. This sequence encodes CSATQGLNSPLHF.

In this sample, this clonotype turned up many times. The V and J genes are TRBV5-4 and TRBJ2-2; a weak D match, TRBD2 (6 bases). Trimming left V 5 bases short and J 1 base short, with 12 bases between. CDR1 is SGHNT, CDR2 YYREEE, per germline (reference sequence). The CDR3 runs 15 residues. CDR3 residues: CASRPGAGNTGELFF. The CDR3 coding sequence is TGTGCCAGCAGACCGGGAGCGGGGAACACCGGGGAGCTGTTTTTT.

This clonotype was picked up many times. The rearrangement links TRBV29-1 to TRBJ2-2; maybe TRBD2 (6 bases). The CDR3 consists of 11 residues. CDR1 and CDR2 (germline): SQVTM, ANQGSEA. V shed 7 bases and J shed 7 bases, with 10 bases lying between them. The CDR3 here is CSAGRDGELFF. In DNA form, the CDR3 reads TGCAGCGCCGGGAGAGACGGGGAGCTGTTTTTT.

This chain links TRBV7-8 with TRBJ2-5; D may match TRBD1 or TRBD2 (5 bases each). The CDR3 extends over 13 amino acids. Trimming took off 1 base at V and 10 bases at J, with 13 bases between the two ends. Per germline, CDR1 SGHVS and CDR2 FQNEAQ. The CDR3 loop is CASSLGARGDQYF. CDR3 nucleotide sequence: TGTGCCAGCAGCTTAGGGGCACGAGGGGACCAGTACTTC.

The chain combines TRBV24-1 with TRBJ2-5; D perhaps matches TRBD2 (5 bases). Germline V lookup: CDR1 KGHDR, CDR2 SFDVKD. V was cut by 5 bases and J by 2 bases, with 14 bases left in between. CDR3 length equals 15 residues. The CDR3 spells CATSASPSGQETQYF. Written as DNA, the CDR3 is TGTGCCACCAGTGCTAGTCCCAGCGGACAAGAGACCCAGTACTTC.

Only one count was recorded for this clonotype. For the CDR3, the DNA is TGCAGTGCTAGCTACCTTGGACAGGGTGCCGGGGAGCAGTACTTC. As protein: CSASYLGQGAGEQYF. The rearrangement links TRBV20-1 to TRBJ2-7; 8 bases are shared with TRBD1. The CDR3 covers 15 residues. Germline-derived CDR1 and CDR2 are DFQATT and SNEGSKA (reference sequence). Trimming took 3 bases from V and 7 from J; bases not matched to a gene: 14.

This clonotype was counted between two and nine times. The chain couples TRBV30 to TRBJ1-1; tentatively, D is TRBD1 (6 bases). The ends were cut back, 5 bases at V and 0 bases at J, with 10 bases in the middle. The germline V gene encodes CDR1 GTSNPN and CDR2 SVGIG (reference sequence). CDR3 length equals 13 residues. CDR3 region: CAWEQGLNTEAFF. The CDR3 DNA sequence: TGTGCCTGGGAACAGGGTCTGAACACTGAAGCTTTCTTT. Based on the CDR3 plus reference TRBV30 and TRBJ1-1, the full variable domain is SQTIHQWPATLVQPVGSPLSLECTVEGTSNPNLYWYRQAAGRGLQLLFYSVGIGQISSEVPQNLSASRPQDRQFILSSKKLLLSDSGFYLCAWEQGLNTEAFFGQGTRLTVV.

The table lists this clonotype with many counts. J is TRBJ1-6 and V is TRBV5-1; D gene uncertain. With 7 bases removed from V and 14 bases from J, the gap between germline ends came to 13 bases. Germline values: CDR1 SGHRS, CDR2 YFSETQ. This CDR3 region has 11 residues. CDR3 loop: CASHDGEALHF. CDR3 DNA: TGCGCCAGCCATGATGGAGAGGCCCTCCACTTT.

In its sample, this clonotype was seen many times. The chain carries TRBV12-3 or TRBV12-4 and TRBJ1-5, with D possibly being TRBD1 (6 bases). The germline V and J ends were trimmed by 5 bases and 6 bases, with 14 bases remaining between them. The CDR3 extends over 14 amino acids. CDR3 sequence (DNA): TGTGCCAGCAGTGAACAGGGAATTAGTCAGCCCCAGCATTTT. It yields the protein CASSEQGISQPQHF.

Comments on this clonotype: Because the CDR3 is missing its conserved closing phenylalanine or tryptophan, this is likely a read error. No DNA is shown, since the ends of the CDR3 on it are uncertain; the CDR3 is the one TCRdb lists. The chain joins TRBV7-3 to TRBJ1-2. The germline gives CDR1 SGHTA, CDR2 FQGTGA. Ends included, the CDR3 has 9 residues. The CDR3 sequence: CASSLTSGS.

This clonotype was counted ten times or more. The rearrangement links TRBV7-9 to TRBJ2-7; no clear D gene. The CDR3 has 14 amino acids. V was shortened by 2 bases and J by 2 bases, with 10 bases between the two germline ends. Per the germline V gene, CDR1 is SEHNR and CDR2 is FQNEAQ (reference sequence). CDR3 residues: CASSLRSGAYEQYF. Here the CDR3 DNA reads TGTGCCAGCAGCTTACGTTCAGGAGCCTACGAGCAGTACTTC.

A word on this clonotype: At one end the junction does not follow the germline gene, possibly because of a read error. The V call is TRBV7-3, the J call TRBJ2-1, with TRBD1 matching over 9 bases. This CDR3 comprises 13 residues. The germline CDR1 and CDR2 sequences are SGHTA and FQGTGA. CDR3 coding DNA: TGCGCCAGCAGCTACACAGGGGGCCATGAGCAGTTCTTC. Translation gives CASSYTGGHEQFF.

A remark on this clonotype: A clone one base away is much larger, so this may be a read error. The V call is TRBV5-1, the J call TRBJ2-7, with 7 bases aligning to TRBD1. This CDR3 comprises 16 residues. Trimming cost V 3 bases and J 2 bases; bases outside gene matches: 11. Per the germline V gene, CDR1 is SGHRS and CDR2 is YFSETQ. The CDR3 is CASSYTPGQLTYEQYF. Written as DNA, the CDR3 is TGCGCCAGCAGCTATACACCGGGACAGCTAACCTACGAGCAGTACTTC.

V is TRBV29-1 and J is TRBJ2-7, with a tentative D call TRBD1 (5 bases). V was pared by 5 bases and J by 2 bases, with 25 bases between. The CDR3 consists of 17 residues. The germline gives CDR1 SQVTM, CDR2 ANQGSEA. DNA for the CDR3: TGCAGCGTTCTTTCCGCGGCGTCCCGAGGACAAACCTACGAGCAGTACTTC. This encodes CSVLSAASRGQTYEQYF.

This clonotype has at least ten counts. The chain recombines TRBV5-1 with TRBJ2-7; D might be TRBD2 (5 bases). This CDR3 is 13 amino acids long. Germline V lookup: CDR1 SGHRS, CDR2 YFSETQ. Trimming pared 3 bases from V and 5 bases from J, leaving 12 bases between. CDR3 in amino acids: CASSSRGFDEQYF. In nucleotides, the CDR3 is TGCGCCAGCAGCTCGCGAGGGTTCGACGAGCAGTACTTC.

The sample holds many counts of this clonotype. This chain connects TRBV7-3 to TRBJ1-2, with 7 bases matching TRBD1. The V segment lost 8 bases and the J segment 4 bases; nucleotides outside the gene matches: 4. Per germline, CDR1 SGHTA and CDR2 FQGTGA. CDR3 length: 12 amino acids. The CDR3 spells CASGDSSYGYTF. The CDR3 DNA reads as TGTGCCAGCGGGGACAGCTCCTATGGCTACACCTTC.

The chain employs TRBV20-1 and TRBJ1-5; the match to TRBD1 covers 11 bases. This CDR3 is 15 amino acids long. Germline loops: CDR1 DFQATT, CDR2 SNEGSKA (reference sequence). V lost 0 bases and J lost 8; bases outside the gene matches: 6. CDR3 bases: TGCAGTGCTAGAGATCTTGGGACAGGGGGGGAGCCCCAGCATTTT. As protein: CSARDLGTGGEPQHF.

This clonotype has just one count. A read error is possible here, since a much larger clone lies one base away. This is likely a read error, given that the CDR3 carries no conserved phenylalanine or tryptophan at its end. The J gene is TRBJ2-5, the V gene TRBV6-1, with TRBD2 as a possible D gene (6 bases). This CDR3 region has 14 residues. Between the trimmed V and J ends, which lost 8 bases and 6 bases, there was a span of 19 bases. The germline V gene encodes CDR1 MNHNS and CDR2 SASEGT. In DNA form, the CDR3 reads TGTGCCAGCGGAGGGTGGGGCGGGGATCAGACCCAGTACCTC. This gives the protein CASGGWGGDQTQYL.

This chain joins TRBV4-1 and TRBJ1-2; 11 bases are shared with TRBD1. Trimming took 2 bases from V and 5 from J; bases not matched to a gene: 7. The CDR3 has 16 amino acids. Germline assignment: CDR1 MGHRA and CDR2 YSYEKL. The CDR3: CASSQTPGTGGYGYTF. The CDR3 nucleotides read TGCGCCAGCAGCCAAACCCCAGGGACAGGGGGGTATGGCTACACCTTC.

This chain links TRBV25-1 with TRBJ1-3, with TRBD1 as a possible D gene (5 bases). Germline V gene lookup returns CDR1 MGHDK and CDR2 SYGVNS. V gave up 8 bases and J gave up 0 bases, with 11 bases separating them. The CDR3 has 14 amino acids. CDR3 nucleotide sequence: TGTGCCAGCTTATGGGGGGTCTCTGGAAACACCATATATTTT. Its translation is CASLWGVSGNTIYF.

This clonotype came up many times. The V and J genes are TRBV11-2 and TRBJ2-7, with 10 bases that match TRBD2. The CDR3 covers 16 residues. V shed 3 bases and J 8 bases; nucleotides not matched to a gene: 13. Germline V gene data show CDR1 as SGHAT and CDR2 as FQNNGV. The CDR3 sequence: CASSLGRGLALGQQYF. As DNA, the CDR3 is TGTGCCAGCAGCTTGGGTAGGGGACTAGCGTTAGGACAGCAGTACTTC.

The chain recombines TRBV6-5 with TRBJ2-5, with D tentatively TRBD1 (6 bases). Germline V lookup: CDR1 MNHEY, CDR2 SVGAGI. There are 18 residues in the CDR3. V was shortened by 7 bases and J by 5 bases, with 29 bases between the two germline ends. In nucleotides, the CDR3 is TGTGCCAGCATTAGACCCCTCCCCCAGGGGCGTCCGCAGGAGACCCAGTACTTC. Translating gives CASIRPLPQGRPQETQYF.

Worth noting for this clonotype: One end of the junction does not line up with germline, which may come from a read error. The chain couples TRBV29-1 to TRBJ1-1, with 7 bases that match TRBD1. The CDR3 is made up of 15 amino acids. Germline lookup yields CDR1 SQVTM and CDR2 ANQGSEA. The DNA for the CDR3 is TGCAGCATTGTTGACAGGGTGGGGGTGCGGACTGAAACTTTCTTT. Translating it yields CSIVDRVGVRTETFF.

The table lists this clonotype with many counts. The chain joins TRBV20-1 to TRBJ2-7, with 10 bases identical to TRBD2. The length of the CDR3 is 15 residues. Germline V lookup: CDR1 DFQATT, CDR2 SNEGSKA (reference sequence). V trimming: 5 bases; J trimming: 6 bases; junction bases outside the gene matches: 13. CDR3 protein: CSAPPRASGSGEQYF. DNA of the CDR3: TGCAGTGCTCCCCCTAGGGCTAGCGGGAGCGGCGAGCAGTACTTC.

The chain has TRBV5-1 and TRBJ1-1, with 8 bases identical to TRBD1. The CDR3 length is 15 residues. Germline CDR1 is SGHRS and CDR2 is YFSETQ. Trimming removed 5 bases from V and 4 bases from J; junction bases left unmatched: 10. CDR3 region: CASSTPGQVGTEAFF. The CDR3 coding sequence is TGCGCCAGCAGTACGCCGGGACAGGTCGGCACTGAAGCTTTCTTT.

This clonotype was recorded only once. The rearrangement links TRBV7-2 to TRBJ2-7, with 9 bases identical to TRBD1. The V segment lost 5 bases and the J segment 7 bases; nucleotides outside the gene matches: 9. Germline lookup yields CDR1 SGHTA and CDR2 FQGNSA. CDR3 length equals 14 residues. CDR3 nucleotides: TGTGCCAGCAGCCTGCGACAGGGGGGGGGGGAGCAGTACTTC. Protein: CASSLRQGGGEQYF.

This clonotype was detected ten times or more. The chain links TRBV7-2 to TRBJ2-7; 8 bases align to TRBD2. The CDR3 consists of 15 residues. Trimming at V came to 5 bases and at J to 5 bases, leaving 11 bases not matched to a gene. Germline-derived CDR1 and CDR2 are SGHTA and FQGNSA. The CDR3: CASSPRGSGNHEQYF. The CDR3 DNA sequence: TGTGCCAGCAGCCCCCGGGGTAGCGGGAACCACGAGCAGTACTTC.